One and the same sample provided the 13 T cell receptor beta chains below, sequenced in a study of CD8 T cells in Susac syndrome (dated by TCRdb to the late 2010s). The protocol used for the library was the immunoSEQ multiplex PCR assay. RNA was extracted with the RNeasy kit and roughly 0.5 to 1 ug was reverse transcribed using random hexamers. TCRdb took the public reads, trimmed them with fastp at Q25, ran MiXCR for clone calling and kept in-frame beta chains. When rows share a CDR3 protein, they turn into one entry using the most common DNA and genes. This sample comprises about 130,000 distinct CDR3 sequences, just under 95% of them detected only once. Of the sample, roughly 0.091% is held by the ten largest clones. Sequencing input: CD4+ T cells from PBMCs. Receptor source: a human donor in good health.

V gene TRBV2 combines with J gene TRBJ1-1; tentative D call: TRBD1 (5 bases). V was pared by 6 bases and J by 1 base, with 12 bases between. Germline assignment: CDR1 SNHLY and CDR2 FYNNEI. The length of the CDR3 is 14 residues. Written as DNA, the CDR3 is TGTGCCAGCAGAACCGGGACTCGGAACACTGAAGCTTTCTTT. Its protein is CASRTGTRNTEAFF.

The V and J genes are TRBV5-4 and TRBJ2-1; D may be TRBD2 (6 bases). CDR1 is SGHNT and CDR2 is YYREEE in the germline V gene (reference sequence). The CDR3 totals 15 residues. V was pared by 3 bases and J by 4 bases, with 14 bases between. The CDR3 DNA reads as TGTGCCAGCAGCTCACCGGGACTCCCGTACAATGAGCAGTTCTTC. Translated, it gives CASSSPGLPYNEQFF.

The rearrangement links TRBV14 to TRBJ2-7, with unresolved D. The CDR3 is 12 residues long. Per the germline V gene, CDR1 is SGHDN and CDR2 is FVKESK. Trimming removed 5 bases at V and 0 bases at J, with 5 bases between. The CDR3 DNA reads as TGTGCCAGCAGCGGTATCTCCTACGAGCAGTACTTC. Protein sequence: CASSGISYEQYF.

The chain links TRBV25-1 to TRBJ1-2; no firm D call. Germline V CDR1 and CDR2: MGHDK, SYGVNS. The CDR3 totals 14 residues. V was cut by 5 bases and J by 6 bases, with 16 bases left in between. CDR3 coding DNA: TGTGCCAGCAGTAGGCAAGAGATGTCCCATGGCTACACCTTC. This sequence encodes CASSRQEMSHGYTF.

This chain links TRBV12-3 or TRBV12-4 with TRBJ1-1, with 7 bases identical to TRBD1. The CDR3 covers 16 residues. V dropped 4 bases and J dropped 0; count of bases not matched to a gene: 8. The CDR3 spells CASSSDRDRLNTEAFF. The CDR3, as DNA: TGTGCCAGCAGTTCAGACCGGGACAGACTGAACACTGAAGCTTTCTTT.

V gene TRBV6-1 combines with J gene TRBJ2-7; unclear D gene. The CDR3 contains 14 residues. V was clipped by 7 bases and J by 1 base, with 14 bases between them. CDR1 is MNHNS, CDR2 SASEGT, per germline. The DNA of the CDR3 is TGTGCCAGCAATCTTGGCCGATCGTCCTACGAGCAGTACTTC. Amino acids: CASNLGRSSYEQYF.

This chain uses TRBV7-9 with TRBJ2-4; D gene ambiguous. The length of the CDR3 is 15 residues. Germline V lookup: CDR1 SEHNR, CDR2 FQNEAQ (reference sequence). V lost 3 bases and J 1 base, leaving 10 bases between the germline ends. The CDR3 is CASSLYSSAKNIQYF. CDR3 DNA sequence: TGTGCCAGCAGCTTGTATTCAAGTGCCAAAAACATTCAGTACTTC.

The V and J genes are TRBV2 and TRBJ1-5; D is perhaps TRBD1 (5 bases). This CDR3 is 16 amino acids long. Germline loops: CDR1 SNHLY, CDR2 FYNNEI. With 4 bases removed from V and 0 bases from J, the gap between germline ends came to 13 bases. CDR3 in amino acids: CASSVRRGDSNQPQHF. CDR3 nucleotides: TGTGCCAGCAGTGTACGTCGGGGGGATAGCAATCAGCCCCAGCATTTT.

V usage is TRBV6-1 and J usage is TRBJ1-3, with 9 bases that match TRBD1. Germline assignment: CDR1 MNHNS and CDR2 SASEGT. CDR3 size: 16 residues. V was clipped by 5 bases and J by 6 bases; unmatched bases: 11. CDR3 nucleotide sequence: TGTGCCAGCAGTCGGACCGGGACAGGGAATCAAAACACCATATATTTT. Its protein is CASSRTGTGNQNTIYF.

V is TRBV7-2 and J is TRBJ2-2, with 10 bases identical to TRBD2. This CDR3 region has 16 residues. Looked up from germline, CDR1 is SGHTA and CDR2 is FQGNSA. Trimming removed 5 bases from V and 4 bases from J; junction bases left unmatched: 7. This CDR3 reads CASSQPSSGSTGELFF. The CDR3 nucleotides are TGTGCCAGCAGCCAACCCTCTAGCGGGAGCACCGGGGAGCTGTTTTTT.

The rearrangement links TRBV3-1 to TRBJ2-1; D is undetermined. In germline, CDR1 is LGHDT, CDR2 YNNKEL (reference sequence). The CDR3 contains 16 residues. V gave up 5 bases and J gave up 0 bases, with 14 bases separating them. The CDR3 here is CASSVSVTSSYNEQFF. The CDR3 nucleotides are TGTGCCAGCAGCGTAAGCGTGACGAGCTCCTACAATGAGCAGTTCTTC.

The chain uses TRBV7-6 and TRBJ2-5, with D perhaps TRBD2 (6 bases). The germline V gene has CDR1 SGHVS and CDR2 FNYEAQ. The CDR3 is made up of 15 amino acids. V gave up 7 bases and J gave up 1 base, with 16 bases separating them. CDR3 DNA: TGTGCCAGCACCCGGATGGGGGGACTCCAAGAGACCCAGTACTTC. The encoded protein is CASTRMGGLQETQYF.

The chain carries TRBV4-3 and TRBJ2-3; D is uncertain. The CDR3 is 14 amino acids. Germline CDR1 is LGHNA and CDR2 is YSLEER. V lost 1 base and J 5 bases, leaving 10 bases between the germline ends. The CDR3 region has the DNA TGCGCCAGCAGCCAAGTTGAGGAGAGAGATACGCAGTATTTT. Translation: CASSQVEERDTQYF.